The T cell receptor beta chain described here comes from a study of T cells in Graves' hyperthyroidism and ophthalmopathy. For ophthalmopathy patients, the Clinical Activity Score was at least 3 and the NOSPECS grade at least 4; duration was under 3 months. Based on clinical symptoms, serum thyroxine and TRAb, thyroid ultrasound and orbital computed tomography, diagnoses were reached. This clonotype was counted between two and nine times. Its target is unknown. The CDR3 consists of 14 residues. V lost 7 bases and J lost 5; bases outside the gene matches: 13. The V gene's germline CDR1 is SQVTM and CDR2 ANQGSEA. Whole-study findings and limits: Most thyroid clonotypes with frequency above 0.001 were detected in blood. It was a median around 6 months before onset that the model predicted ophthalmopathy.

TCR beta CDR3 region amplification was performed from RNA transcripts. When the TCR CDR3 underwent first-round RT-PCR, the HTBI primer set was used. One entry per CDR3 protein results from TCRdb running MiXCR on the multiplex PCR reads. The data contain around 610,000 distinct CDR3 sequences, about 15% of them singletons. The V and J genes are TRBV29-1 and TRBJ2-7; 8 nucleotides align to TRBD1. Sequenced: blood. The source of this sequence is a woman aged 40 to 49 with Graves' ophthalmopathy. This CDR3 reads CSAIETGQADEQYF. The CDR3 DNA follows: TGCAGCGCTATCGAAACGGGACAGGCTGACGAGCAGTACTTC.